The clone carrying this TCR beta chain has just one count. These data belong to a study of shared clonotypes between healthy human individuals. The deep-level immunoSEQ assay was used. Only in-frame clones appear in the TCRdb table, and some are missing; sequencing was by immunoSEQ multiplex PCR. The sample holds about 230,000 clones; approximately 70% are singletons and the top ten take more than 9.5%. This CDR3 is built from 14 residues. Trimming pared 6 bases from V and 7 bases from J, leaving 17 bases between. Germline-derived CDR1 and CDR2 are MNHEY and SVGAGI. V is TRBV6-5 and J is TRBJ2-3; D is possibly TRBD1 or TRBD2 (6 bases each). The clonotype comes from a young man in good health. The sample was memory CD4+ T cells sorted from blood. This sample's subset: CD45RA-negative fraction. The CDR3 DNA reads as TGTGCCAGCAGCGGAGGGGTGACAGGACATACGCAGTATTTT. Its translation is CASSGGVTGHTQYF.